The subject of this entry is one TCR beta chain. The antigen remains unidentified. Whoever was chosen for sequencing had shown CD8+CD57+ cell expansion by flow cytometry. Blood came from patients not yet given any therapy. These data belong to a study of CD8+CD57+ T cells in acquired aplastic anemia. At the level of the study: DNA recovered from sorted CD4+ and CD8+ cells had a mean of approximately 3 ug. Study findings and constraints: Overlapping CD8+ CDR3 repertoires of patients and controls contained under 35 shared sequences.

Profiling that covered TCR beta VDJ and CDR3 relied on genomic DNA as its template. MiXCR, run by TCRdb on the reads, gives a single entry per CDR3 protein. The sample has some 120,000 distinct CDR3 sequences; 45% to 60% are singletons. The CDR3 is 14 amino acids. The germline gives CDR1 SGHVS, CDR2 FNYEAQ. Trimming stripped 5 bases from V and 2 bases from J, with 12 bases between. This chain uses TRBV7-6 with TRBJ1-1; D is possibly TRBD1 (6 bases). Sequences were obtained from sorted CD4+, CD8+, or CD8+CD57+ T cells (not recorded which) from PBMCs. The sequence was obtained from a human donor with aplastic anemia. CDR3 DNA sequence: TGTGCCAGCAGCACCGGGACACCTAACACTGAAGCTTTCTTT. Translation gives CASSTGTPNTEAFF.